The 5 T cell receptor beta chains listed next were all sequenced from one sample in a study of blood T cell repertoires in COVID-19. Profiling relied on immunoSEQ multiplex PCR, and the TCRdb table lists in-frame clones only, not all of them. Seen here are 200,000 to 300,000 clones, over 75% observed once, and the top ten hold 2.3%. Sample: peripheral blood. Receptors originate from a woman aged 45-65 years with acute or convalescent COVID-19.

The rearrangement joins TRBV7-9 to TRBJ2-5, with D possibly matching TRBD2 (7 bases). Germline CDR1 reads SEHNR; CDR2 reads FQNEAQ (reference sequence). Trimming stripped 6 bases from V and 3 bases from J, with 20 bases between. The CDR3 contains 16 residues. CDR3 in amino acids: CASRHKGGLGEETQYF. The CDR3 nucleotides are TGTGCCAGCAGACATAAGGGGGGGCTCGGGGAAGAGACCCAGTACTTC.

The CDR3, as DNA: TGTGCCAGCAGCCAAAAGAGGCAGGGGCGACTTTACAATGAGCAGTTCTTC. It specifies CASSQKRQGRLYNEQFF. This chain uses TRBV3-1 (or the pseudogene TRBV3-2) with TRBJ2-1; tentatively, D is TRBD1 (6 bases). Trimming took 2 bases from V and 4 from J, leaving 18 bases between them. This CDR3 has 17 residues. Germline V gene lookup returns CDR1 LGHDT and CDR2 YNNKEL (reference sequence).

The chain joins TRBV18 to TRBJ1-2; D perhaps matches TRBD1 (6 bases). The ends were cut back, 3 bases at V and 6 bases at J, with 17 bases in the middle. CDR3 length: 15 amino acids. Per germline, CDR1 KGHSH and CDR2 LQKENI. CDR3 in DNA: TGTGCCAGCTCACCGGGTACAGGGAGAACGGATGGCTACACCTTC. Translating it yields CASSPGTGRTDGYTF.

This clone is a singleton in its sample. CDR3 residues: CASSPFDGQGNTEAFF. The CDR3 DNA follows: TGTGCCAGCAGTCCGTTCGATGGACAGGGCAACACTGAAGCTTTCTTT. The chain joins TRBV28 to TRBJ1-1; the match to TRBD1 covers 8 bases. Germline V gene sequence: CDR1 MDHEN, CDR2 SYDVKM. Germline trimming cut 5 bases from V and 2 bases from J; bases unmatched to any gene: 10. This CDR3 region has 16 residues.

The J gene is TRBJ1-1, the V gene TRBV19; perhaps TRBD1 as D (5 bases). The CDR3 spans 14 residues. Germline V lookup: CDR1 LNHDA, CDR2 SQIVND (reference sequence). Between the trimmed V and J ends, which lost 4 bases and 1 base, there was a span of 10 bases. DNA for the CDR3: TGTGCCAGTAGTACAAGACAGAAGAACACTGAAGCTTTCTTT. Translation gives CASSTRQKNTEAFF.